This T cell receptor beta chain came from a study of vaccination and CD4 T cells after COVID-19 (dated by TCRdb to 2021 to 2024). Regarding the research as a whole: Convalescent patients had a positive SARS-CoV-2 result on nasal swab PCR, and of these patients, 8 or 9 had mild disease and one had severe disease. As controls, cultures received a CEFX viral epitope pool (the positive control), an HIV-1 Nef peptide pool (the negative control), or no peptide at all. Each participant got two doses of either the Pfizer-BioNTech BNT162b2 vaccine (n=8) or the Moderna mRNA-1273 vaccine (n=2). Six males and four females were included in the convalescent cohort, with two Hispanic individuals, seven Caucasians, two Asians and one multiracial person represented. In 10 COVID-19 convalescent patients and a handful of infection-naive healthy vaccine recipients, researchers compared the spike-specific CD4+ TCR repertoire from before mRNA vaccination with the repertoire from after. Post-COVID blood samples were collected from convalescent patients a median of roughly 100 days after diagnosis, with a range of about 30 to 170 days. The cultures were stimulated with overlapping spike peptide pools from SARS-CoV-2 and from the common cold coronaviruses HCoV-NL63, HCoV-OC43 and HCoV-229E. The time from the second vaccine dose to post-vaccine blood sampling had a median of roughly 79 days and ranged from about 14 to 250 days.

Paper-wide results and their limitations: The number of convalescent patients in the study was relatively small, and the study did not examine early timepoints following natural infection. Of the vaccine-specific clones found in convalescent patients, nearly all (304 of 307) were mono-reactive for SARS-CoV-2 spike instead of being cross-reactive with common cold coronaviruses. In convalescent patients, a median roughly 85% of post-vaccine SARS-CoV-2-reactive clones were detected only after vaccination, and vaccine-specific priming was suggested by this finding. Although the median number of SARS-CoV-2-reactive clonotypes went up from around 19 after infection to about 38 after vaccination, the increase was not significant.

The sample's treatment or condition label, decoded: roughly ten-day PBMC culture with coronavirus spike peptide pools or control peptides (ViraFEST assay). The ViraFEST assay, used in the study, expanded antigen-specific T cells with peptide pools and then identified the expanded clonotypes through TCR sequencing. The positive SARS-CoV-2 PCR tests of the convalescent patients were dated from March to December 2020, before the Alpha, Beta and Delta variants emerged in the United States. Over 1.5 million PBMCs per well were cultured in IMDM with approximately 5.2% human AB serum and roughly 9.3 IU/ml IL-2, plus 10 ug/ml peptide pools. Half of the culture medium was replaced with fresh IL-2-containing medium on days 3 and 7. Once the cells had been in culture for around ten days, the EasySep CD4+ T cell isolation kit was used to isolate CD4+ T cells by negative selection. PBMCs were separated from whole blood using Ficoll-Paque Plus gradient centrifugation and then either used fresh or cryopreserved at -140C. In general, triplicate wells were set up for every culture condition.

This clonotype was counted between two and nine times. No antigen is known for it. No qualities accompany the bases; no much larger clone lies one base away. Per the germline V gene, MNHNS is the CDR1 and SASEGT is the CDR2. Spanning cysteine to phenylalanine, the CDR3 consists of 14 amino acids. Solely the CDR3 DNA is kept, with 42 bases framed from the first base. V is cut by 3 bases and J by 1 base, and the space between the germline ends is 9 bases. Library generation was performed with PCR. DNA from cultured CD4+ T cells was subjected to TCR sequencing with the Oncomine TCR Beta short-read assay at the Johns Hopkins FTIC core. The QIAamp micro DNA kit was used to extract genomic DNA from the cultured CD4+ T cells. Oncomine TCR Beta libraries from cultured CD4+ T cells were pooled using unique dual indexes and sequenced on an Illumina iSeq 100. Per the authors' processing: Non-productive sequences were filtered out, and CDR3s that did not start with C, did not end with F or W, or were shorter than 7 amino acids were discarded. The MANAFEST web application was used to identify antigen-specific clonotypes by comparing peptide-stimulated wells against reference wells and other culture wells. Positive clones required FDR below 0.05, an odds ratio above 5, and productive frequency above 0.1% in at least two of three replicate wells. Clonotypes that were significantly expanded in both SARS-CoV-2 spike wells and at least one common cold coronavirus spike condition were defined as cross-reactive. Levenshtein distances (stringdist) and unrooted phylogenetic trees (ape) in R version 3.6.1 were used to assess CDR3 homology. TCRdb reprocessed the public reads (quality trimming at Q25 with fastp, clone calling with MiXCR) and kept in-frame beta chains. Each CDR3 protein appears once, grouped with its most common genes and DNA. These V and J calls derive from TCRdb rather than the authors' analysis. The sample records some 10,000 distinct CDR3 sequences, under 35% of which are singletons. 25% to 30% of the sample belongs to the ten largest clones.

This sequence was found in a human donor with COVID-19. The sequenced material came from cultured CD4+ T cells from blood. Recombination joined TRBV6-1 with TRBJ1-1; TRBD1 is a possible D gene, resting on 6 matching bases. The DNA is TGTGCCAGCAGTGATAGGGGGAAGAACACTGAAGCTTTCTTT. The encoded protein is CASSDRGKNTEAFF.